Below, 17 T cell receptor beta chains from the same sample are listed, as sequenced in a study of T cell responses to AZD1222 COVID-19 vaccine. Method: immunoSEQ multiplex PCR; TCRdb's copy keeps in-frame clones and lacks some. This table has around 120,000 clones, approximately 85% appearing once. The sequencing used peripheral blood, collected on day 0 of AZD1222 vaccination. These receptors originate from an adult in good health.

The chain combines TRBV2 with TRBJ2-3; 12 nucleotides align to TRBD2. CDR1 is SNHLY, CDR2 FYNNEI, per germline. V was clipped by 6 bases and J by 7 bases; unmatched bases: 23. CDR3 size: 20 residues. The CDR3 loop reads CASRLAGGPYVSERGNTQYF. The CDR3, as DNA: TGTGCCAGCAGGCTAGCGGGGGGGCCATATGTGTCTGAACGGGGAAATACGCAGTATTTT.

CDR3 loop: CASSLVVGEKLFF. CDR3 bases: TGCGCCAGCAGCTTGGTTGTCGGTGAAAAACTGTTTTTT. The V and J genes are TRBV5-1 and TRBJ1-4; D is undetermined. The CDR3 runs to 13 residues. With 0 bases removed from V and 7 bases from J, the gap between germline ends came to 7 bases. In germline, CDR1 is SGHRS, CDR2 YFSETQ.

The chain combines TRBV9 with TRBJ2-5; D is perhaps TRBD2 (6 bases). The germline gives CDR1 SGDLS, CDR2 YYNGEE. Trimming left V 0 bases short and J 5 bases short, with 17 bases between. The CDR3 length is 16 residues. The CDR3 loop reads CASSVAGGNVPETQYF. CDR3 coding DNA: TGTGCCAGCAGCGTAGCTGGCGGGAATGTTCCGGAGACCCAGTACTTC.

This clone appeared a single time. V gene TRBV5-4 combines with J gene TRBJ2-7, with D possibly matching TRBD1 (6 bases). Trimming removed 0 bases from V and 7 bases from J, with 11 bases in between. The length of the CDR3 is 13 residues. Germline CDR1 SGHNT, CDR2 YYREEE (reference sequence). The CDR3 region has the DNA TGTGCCAGCAGCTTGGACAGGGTGGGAGAGCAGTACTTC. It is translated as CASSLDRVGEQYF.

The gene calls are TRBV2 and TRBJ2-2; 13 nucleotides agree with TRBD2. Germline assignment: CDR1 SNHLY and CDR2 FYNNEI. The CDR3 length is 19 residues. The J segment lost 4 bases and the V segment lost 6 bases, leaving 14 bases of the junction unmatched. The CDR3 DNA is TGTGCCAGCAGCTATAGCCGGACTAGCGGGGGAGGGGGCACCGGGGAGCTGTTTTTT. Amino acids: CASSYSRTSGGGGTGELFF.

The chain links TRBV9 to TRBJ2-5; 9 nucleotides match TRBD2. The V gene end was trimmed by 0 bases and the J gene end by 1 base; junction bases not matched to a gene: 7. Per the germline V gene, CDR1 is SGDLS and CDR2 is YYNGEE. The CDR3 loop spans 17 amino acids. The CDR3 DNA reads TGTGCCAGCAGCGTAGTGGCTAGCGGGACCCTCCAAGAGACCCAGTACTTC. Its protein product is CASSVVASGTLQETQYF.

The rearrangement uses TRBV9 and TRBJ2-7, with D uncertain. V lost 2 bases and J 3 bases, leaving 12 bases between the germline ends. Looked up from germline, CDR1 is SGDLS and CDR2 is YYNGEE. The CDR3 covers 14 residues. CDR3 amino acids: CASSVGNSNYEQYF. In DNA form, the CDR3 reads TGTGCCAGCAGCGTGGGGAACAGTAACTACGAGCAGTACTTC.

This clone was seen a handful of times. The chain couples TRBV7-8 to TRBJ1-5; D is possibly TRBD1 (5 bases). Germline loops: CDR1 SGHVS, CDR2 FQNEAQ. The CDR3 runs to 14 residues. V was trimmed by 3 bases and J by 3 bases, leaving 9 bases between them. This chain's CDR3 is CASSFRDDNQPQHF. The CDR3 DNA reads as TGTGCCAGCAGCTTTCGGGACGACAATCAGCCCCAGCATTTT.

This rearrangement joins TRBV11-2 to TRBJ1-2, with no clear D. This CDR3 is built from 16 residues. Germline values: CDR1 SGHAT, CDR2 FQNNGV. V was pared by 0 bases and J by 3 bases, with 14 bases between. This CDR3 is CASSLEWAGTHYGYTF. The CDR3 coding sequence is TGTGCCAGCAGCTTAGAGTGGGCGGGAACGCACTATGGCTACACCTTC.

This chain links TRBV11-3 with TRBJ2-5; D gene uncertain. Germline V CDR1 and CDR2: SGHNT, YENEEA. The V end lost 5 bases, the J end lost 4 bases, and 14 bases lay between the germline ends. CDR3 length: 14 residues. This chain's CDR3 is CASSTLLGLETQYF. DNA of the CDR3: TGTGCCAGCAGCACACTCCTTGGATTAGAGACCCAGTACTTC.

The CDR3 spells CASSESAGASSYNEQFF. The CDR3, as DNA: TGTGCCAGCAGTGAATCGGCGGGAGCGAGCTCCTACAATGAGCAGTTCTTC. This rearrangement joins TRBV25-1 to TRBJ2-1; 7 bases line up with TRBD2. J gave up 0 bases and V 1 base, and 6 bases lay outside the gene matches. There are 17 residues in the CDR3. Germline CDR1 reads MGHDK; CDR2 reads SYGVNS.

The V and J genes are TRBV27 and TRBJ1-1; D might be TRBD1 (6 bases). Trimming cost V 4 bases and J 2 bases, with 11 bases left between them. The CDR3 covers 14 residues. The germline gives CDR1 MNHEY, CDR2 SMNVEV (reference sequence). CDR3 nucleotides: TGTGCCAGCAGTTACGGACAGACAAACACTGAAGCTTTCTTT. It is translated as CASSYGQTNTEAFF.

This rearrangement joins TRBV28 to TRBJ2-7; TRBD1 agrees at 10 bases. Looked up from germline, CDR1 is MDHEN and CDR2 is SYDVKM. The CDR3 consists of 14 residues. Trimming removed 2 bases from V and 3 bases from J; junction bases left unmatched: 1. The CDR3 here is CASSLGDRGYEQYF. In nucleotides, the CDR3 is TGTGCCAGCAGTTTAGGGGACAGGGGCTACGAGCAGTACTTC.

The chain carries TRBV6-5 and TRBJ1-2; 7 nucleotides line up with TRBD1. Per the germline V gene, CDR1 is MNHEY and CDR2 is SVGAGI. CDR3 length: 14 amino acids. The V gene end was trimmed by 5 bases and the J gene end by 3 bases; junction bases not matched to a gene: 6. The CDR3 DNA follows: TGTGCCAGCAGTCCAGGGGGGTTTGACTATGGCTACACCTTC. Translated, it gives CASSPGGFDYGYTF.

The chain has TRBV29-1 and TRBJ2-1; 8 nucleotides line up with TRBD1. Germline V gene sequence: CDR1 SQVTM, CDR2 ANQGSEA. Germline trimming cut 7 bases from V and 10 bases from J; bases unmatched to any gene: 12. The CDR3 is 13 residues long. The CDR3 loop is CSAQGAAYFEQFF. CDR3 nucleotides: TGCAGCGCTCAGGGGGCGGCGTATTTCGAGCAGTTCTTC.

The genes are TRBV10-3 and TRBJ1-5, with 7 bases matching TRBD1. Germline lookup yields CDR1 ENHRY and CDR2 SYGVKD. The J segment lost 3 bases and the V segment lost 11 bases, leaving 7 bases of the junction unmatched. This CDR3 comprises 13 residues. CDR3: CAARQGYNQPQHF. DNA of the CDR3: TGTGCCGCGAGACAGGGCTACAATCAGCCCCAGCATTTT.

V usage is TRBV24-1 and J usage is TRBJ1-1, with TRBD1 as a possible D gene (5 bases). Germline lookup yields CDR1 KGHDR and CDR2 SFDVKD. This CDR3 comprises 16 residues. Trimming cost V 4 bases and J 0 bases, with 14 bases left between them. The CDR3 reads CATSDRRQSMNTEAFF. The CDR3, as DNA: TGTGCCACCAGTGACAGAAGACAGAGTATGAACACTGAAGCTTTCTTT.